This record covers a single T cell receptor beta chain. The ends were cut back, 8 bases at V and 1 base at J, with 14 bases in the middle. Germline-derived CDR1 and CDR2 are SNHLY and FYNNEI. The CDR3 contains 14 residues. This sample was taken from a study of CD8 T cells in Susac syndrome. Control patients had untreated stable or active relapsing-remitting multiple sclerosis by revised McDonald criteria. Reverse transcription used roughly 0.45 to 1 ug RNA and random hexamers. With immunoSEQ multiplex PCR, TCR beta CDR3 was amplified across 54 Vbeta and 13 Jbeta. TCRdb passed the immunoSEQ multiplex PCR reads through MiXCR, listing each CDR3 protein once. The sample has roughly 200,000 distinct CDR3 sequences, 95% seen once.

The sequencing input was CD4+ T cells from PBMCs. The V and J genes are TRBV2 and TRBJ2-5; TRBD1 might be the D (5 bases). The receptor was derived from a human donor with multiple sclerosis. The CDR3 spells CASGLRTLQETQYF. The CDR3 DNA sequence: TGTGCCAGCGGCCTCCGGACACTCCAAGAGACCCAGTACTTC.